This T cell receptor beta chain is drawn from a study of blood T cell repertoires in COVID-19. On the study more broadly: Samples representing acute and convalescent COVID-19 were sourced from the United States, Italy and Spain. From T cells, B-cell-depleted T cells, or PBMCs came the material, which was cDNA or gDNA.

Per the study methods: Scientists estimated how many nucleated cells there were by amplifying reference gene primers. Clones were read by immunoSEQ multiplex PCR, and TCRdb kept only the in-frame ones, dropping some. The V and J calls and clone size come from that table; D and trimming were worked out from the DNA. The sample has over 200,000 clones, about nine tenths seen once. V was clipped by 3 bases and J by 1 base, with 7 bases between them. CDR1 and CDR2 (germline): LNHDA, SQIVND (reference sequence). This CDR3 has 14 amino acids. Material: PBMCs or T cells enriched from blood (not recorded which). The TCR originated in a woman in her 30s with acute COVID-19. This rearrangement joins TRBV19 to TRBJ2-1; D gene unclear. CDR3 region: CASSIWRSYNEQFF. The CDR3 DNA follows: TGTGCCAGTAGTATTTGGCGGTCCTACAATGAGCAGTTCTTC.